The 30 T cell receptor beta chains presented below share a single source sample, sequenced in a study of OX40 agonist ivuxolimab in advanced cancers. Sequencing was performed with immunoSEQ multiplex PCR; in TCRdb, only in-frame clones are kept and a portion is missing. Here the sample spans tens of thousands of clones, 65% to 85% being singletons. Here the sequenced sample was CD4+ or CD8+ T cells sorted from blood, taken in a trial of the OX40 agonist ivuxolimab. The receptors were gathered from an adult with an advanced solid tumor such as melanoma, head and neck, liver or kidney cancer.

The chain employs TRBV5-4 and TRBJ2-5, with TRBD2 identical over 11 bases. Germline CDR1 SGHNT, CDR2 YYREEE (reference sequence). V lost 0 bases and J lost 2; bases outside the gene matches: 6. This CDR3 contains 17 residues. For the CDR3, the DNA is TGTGCCAGCAGCTTGGGGCTAGCGGGGGGCAAACAAGAGACCCAGTACTTC. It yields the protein CASSLGLAGGKQETQYF.

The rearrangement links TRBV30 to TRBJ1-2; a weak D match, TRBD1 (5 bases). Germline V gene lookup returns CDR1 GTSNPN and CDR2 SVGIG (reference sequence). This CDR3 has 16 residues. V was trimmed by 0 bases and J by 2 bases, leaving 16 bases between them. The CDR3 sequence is CAWSVLRQPTNYGYTF. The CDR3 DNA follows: TGTGCCTGGAGTGTACTGAGACAGCCCACCAACTATGGCTACACCTTC. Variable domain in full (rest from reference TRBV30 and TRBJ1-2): SQTIHQWPATLVQPVGSPLSLECTVEGTSNPNLYWYRQAAGRGLQLLFYSVGIGQISSEVPQNLSASRPQDRQFILSSKKLLLSDSGFYLCAWSVLRQPTNYGYTFGSGTRLTVV.

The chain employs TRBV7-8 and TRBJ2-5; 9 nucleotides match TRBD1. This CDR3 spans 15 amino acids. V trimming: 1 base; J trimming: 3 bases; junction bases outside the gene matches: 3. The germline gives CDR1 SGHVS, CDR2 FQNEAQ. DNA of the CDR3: TGTGCCAGCAGCTTAGGGGACAGGGTTGAAGAGACCCAGTACTTC. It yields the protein CASSLGDRVEETQYF.

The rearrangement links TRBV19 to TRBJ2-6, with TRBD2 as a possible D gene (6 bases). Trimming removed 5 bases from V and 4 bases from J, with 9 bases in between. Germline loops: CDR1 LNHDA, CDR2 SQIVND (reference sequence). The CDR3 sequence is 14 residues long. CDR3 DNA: TGTGCCAGTAGTGGCGGGGCAGGGGCCAACGTCCTGACTTTC. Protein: CASSGGAGANVLTF.

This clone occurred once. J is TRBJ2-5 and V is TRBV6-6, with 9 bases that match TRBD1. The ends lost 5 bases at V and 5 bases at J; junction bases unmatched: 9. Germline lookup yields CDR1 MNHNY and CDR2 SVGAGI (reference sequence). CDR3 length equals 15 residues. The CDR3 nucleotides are TGTGCCAGCAGTACCAGGGACAGGGCCGGGGAGACCCAGTACTTC. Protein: CASSTRDRAGETQYF.

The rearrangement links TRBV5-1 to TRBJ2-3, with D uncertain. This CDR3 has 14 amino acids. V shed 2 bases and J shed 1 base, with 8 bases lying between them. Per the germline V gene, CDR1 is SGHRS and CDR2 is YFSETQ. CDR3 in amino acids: CASSLFRGTDTQYF. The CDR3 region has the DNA TGCGCCAGCAGCTTATTTCGAGGCACAGATACGCAGTATTTT.

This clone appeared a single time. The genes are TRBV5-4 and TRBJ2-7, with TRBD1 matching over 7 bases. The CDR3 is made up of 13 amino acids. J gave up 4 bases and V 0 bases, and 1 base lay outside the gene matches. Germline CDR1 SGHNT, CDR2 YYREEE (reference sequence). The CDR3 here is CASSLADRYEQYF. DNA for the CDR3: TGTGCCAGCAGCTTGGCGGACAGGTACGAGCAGTACTTC.

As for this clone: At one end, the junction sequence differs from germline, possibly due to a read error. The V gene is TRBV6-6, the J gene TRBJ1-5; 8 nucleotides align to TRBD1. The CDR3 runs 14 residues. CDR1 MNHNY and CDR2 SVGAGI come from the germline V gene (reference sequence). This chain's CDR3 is CASSQGASSQPQHF. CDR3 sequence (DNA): TGTGCCAGCAGTCAGGGGGCTAGCAGTCAGCCCCAGCATTTT.

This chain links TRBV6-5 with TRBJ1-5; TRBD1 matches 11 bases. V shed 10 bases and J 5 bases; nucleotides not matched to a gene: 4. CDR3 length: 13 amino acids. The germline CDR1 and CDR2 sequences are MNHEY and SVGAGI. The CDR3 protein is CATGQGVYQPQHF. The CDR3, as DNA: TGTGCCACGGGACAGGGGGTCTATCAGCCCCAGCATTTT.

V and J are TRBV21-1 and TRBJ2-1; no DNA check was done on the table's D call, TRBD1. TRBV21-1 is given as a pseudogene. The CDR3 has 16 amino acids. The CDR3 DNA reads TGTGCCAGCAGCACAGTCACAGGGGCCGTATACAATGAGCAGTTCTTC. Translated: CASSTVTGAVYNEQFF.

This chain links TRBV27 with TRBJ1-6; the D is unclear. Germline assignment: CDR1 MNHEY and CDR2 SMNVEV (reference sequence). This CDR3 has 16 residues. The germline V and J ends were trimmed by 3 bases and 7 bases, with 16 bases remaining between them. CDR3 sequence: CASSFRSLGNNSPLHF. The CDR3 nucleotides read TGTGCCAGCAGTTTTCGGAGCCTGGGGAACAATTCACCCCTCCACTTT.

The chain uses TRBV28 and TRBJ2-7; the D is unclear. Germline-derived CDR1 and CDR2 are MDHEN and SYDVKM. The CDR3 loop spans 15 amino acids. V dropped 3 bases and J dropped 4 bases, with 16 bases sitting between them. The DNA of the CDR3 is TGTGCCAGCAGTTTCTTAAGGAACAAACAATACGAGCAGTACTTC. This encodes CASSFLRNKQYEQYF.

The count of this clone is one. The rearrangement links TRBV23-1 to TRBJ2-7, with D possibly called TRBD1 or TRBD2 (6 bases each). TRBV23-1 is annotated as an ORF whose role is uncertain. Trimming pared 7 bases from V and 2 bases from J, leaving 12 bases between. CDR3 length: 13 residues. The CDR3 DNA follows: TGCGCCAGCATCACAGGGACTCCCTACGAGCAGTACTTC. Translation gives CASITGTPYEQYF.

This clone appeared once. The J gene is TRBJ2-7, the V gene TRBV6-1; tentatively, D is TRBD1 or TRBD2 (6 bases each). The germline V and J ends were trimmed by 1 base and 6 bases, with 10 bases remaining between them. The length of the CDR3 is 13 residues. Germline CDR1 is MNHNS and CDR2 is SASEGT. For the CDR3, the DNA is TGTGCCAGCAGTGAAGGGGGGGCGATCGAGCAGTACTTC. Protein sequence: CASSEGGAIEQYF.

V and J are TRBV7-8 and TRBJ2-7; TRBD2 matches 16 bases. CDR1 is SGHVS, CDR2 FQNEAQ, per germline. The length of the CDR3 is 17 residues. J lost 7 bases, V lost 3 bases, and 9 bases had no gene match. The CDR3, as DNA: TGTGCCAGCAGCTTCACAGGGACTAGCGGGAGGGGAGGGGAGCAGTACTTC. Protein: CASSFTGTSGRGGEQYF.

CDR3 coding DNA: TGTGCCAGCTCAGGAACATACAGCTCTGGGGCCAACGTCCTGACTTTC. Amino acids: CASSGTYSSGANVLTF. This chain joins TRBV18 and TRBJ2-6; the D is unclear. CDR3 length equals 16 residues. Trimming stripped 5 bases from V and 0 bases from J, with 11 bases between. Germline-derived CDR1 and CDR2 are KGHSH and LQKENI.

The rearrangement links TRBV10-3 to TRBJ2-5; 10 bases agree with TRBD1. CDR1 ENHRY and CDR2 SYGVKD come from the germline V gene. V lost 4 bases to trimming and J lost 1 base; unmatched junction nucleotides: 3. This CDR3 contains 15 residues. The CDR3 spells CAISGDRGGQETQYF. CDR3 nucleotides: TGTGCCATCAGTGGGGACAGGGGAGGCCAAGAGACCCAGTACTTC.

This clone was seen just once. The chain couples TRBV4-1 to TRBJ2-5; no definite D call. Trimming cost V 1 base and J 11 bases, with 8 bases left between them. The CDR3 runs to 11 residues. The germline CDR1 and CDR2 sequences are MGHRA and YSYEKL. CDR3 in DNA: TGCGCCAGCAGCCAAGCGCCCAAGCAGTACTTC. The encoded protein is CASSQAPKQYF.

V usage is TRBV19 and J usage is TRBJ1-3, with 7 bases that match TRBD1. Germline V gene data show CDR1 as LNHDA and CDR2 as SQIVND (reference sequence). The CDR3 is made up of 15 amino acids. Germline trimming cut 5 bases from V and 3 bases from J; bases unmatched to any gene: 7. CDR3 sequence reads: CASSATGQLGNTIYF. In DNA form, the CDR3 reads TGTGCCAGTAGTGCAACGGGACAGCTTGGAAACACCATATATTTT. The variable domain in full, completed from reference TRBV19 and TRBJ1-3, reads DGGITQSPKYLFRKEGQNVTLSCEQNLNHDAMYWYRQDPGQGLRLIYYSQIVNDFQKGDIAEGYSVSREKKESFPLTVTSAQKNPTAFYLCASSATGQLGNTIYFGEGSWLTVV.

The DNA for the CDR3 is TGTGCCAGCAGCTTATTGAGCGGCAATGAGCAGTTCTTC. Amino acid sequence: CASSLLSGNEQFF. This chain connects TRBV7-2 to TRBJ2-1; maybe TRBD2 (5 bases). Germline CDR1 is SGHTA and CDR2 is FQGNSA. V dropped 2 bases and J dropped 6 bases, with 8 bases sitting between them. CDR3 length equals 13 residues.

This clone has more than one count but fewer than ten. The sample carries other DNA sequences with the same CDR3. The CDR3 nucleotides are TGTGCCAGCAGCCAAGGAGGGAACTATGGCTACACCTTC. Protein product: CASSQGGNYGYTF. The V call is TRBV4-2, the J call TRBJ1-2; D is uncertain. V shed 1 base and J shed 2 bases, with 5 bases lying between them. CDR1 is LGHNA, CDR2 YNFKEQ, per germline. CDR3 length equals 13 residues.

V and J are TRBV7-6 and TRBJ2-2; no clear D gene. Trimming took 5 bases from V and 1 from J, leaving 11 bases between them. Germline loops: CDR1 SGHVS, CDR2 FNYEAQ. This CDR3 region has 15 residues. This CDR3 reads CASSPGIRNTGELFF. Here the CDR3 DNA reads TGTGCCAGCAGCCCAGGTATACGGAACACCGGGGAGCTGTTTTTT. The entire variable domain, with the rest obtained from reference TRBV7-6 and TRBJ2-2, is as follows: GAGVSQSPRYKVTKRGQDVALRCDPISGHVSLYWYRQALGQGPEFLTYFNYEAQQDKSGLPNDRFSAERPEGSISTLTIQRTEQRDSAMYRCASSPGIRNTGELFFGEGSRLTVL.

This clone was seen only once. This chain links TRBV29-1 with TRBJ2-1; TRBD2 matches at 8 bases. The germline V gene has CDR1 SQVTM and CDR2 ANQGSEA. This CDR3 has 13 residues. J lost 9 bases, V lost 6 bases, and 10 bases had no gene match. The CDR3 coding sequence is TGCAGCGTCTCGCGGGGGGCCTATTCTGAGCAGTTCTTC. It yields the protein CSVSRGAYSEQFF.

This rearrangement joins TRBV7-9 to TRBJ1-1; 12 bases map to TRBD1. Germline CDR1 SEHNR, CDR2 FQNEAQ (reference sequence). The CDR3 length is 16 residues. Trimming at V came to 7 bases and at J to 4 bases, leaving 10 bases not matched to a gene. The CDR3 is CASTPRDRGLGTEAFF. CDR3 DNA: TGTGCCAGCACCCCACGGGACAGGGGGCTGGGCACTGAAGCTTTCTTT.

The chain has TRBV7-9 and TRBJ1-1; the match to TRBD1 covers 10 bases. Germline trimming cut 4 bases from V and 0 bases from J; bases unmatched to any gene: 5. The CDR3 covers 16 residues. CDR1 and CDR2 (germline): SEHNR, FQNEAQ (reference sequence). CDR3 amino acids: CASSSRGQGLNTEAFF. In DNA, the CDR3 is TGTGCCAGCAGCTCGAGGGGACAGGGGCTGAACACTGAAGCTTTCTTT.

The CDR3 loop is CASRDREGTGELFF. In DNA form, the CDR3 reads TGTGCCAGCAGAGACAGGGAGGGGACCGGGGAGCTGTTTTTT. The chain carries TRBV2 and TRBJ2-2; D is possibly TRBD1 or TRBD2 (7 bases each). The V gene lost 6 bases and the J gene lost 5 bases, with 13 bases spanning the gap. Germline CDR1 is SNHLY and CDR2 is FYNNEI. The CDR3 runs to 14 residues.

The CDR3 reads CASTPYSTELNTEAFF. The DNA for the CDR3 is TGTGCCAGCACCCCTTACTCTACAGAGCTAAACACTGAAGCTTTCTTT. The chain is built from TRBV28 and TRBJ1-1, with D uncertain. The V end lost 7 bases, the J end lost 2 bases, and 20 bases lay between the germline ends. Germline CDR1 and CDR2: MDHEN and SYDVKM. The CDR3 has 16 residues.

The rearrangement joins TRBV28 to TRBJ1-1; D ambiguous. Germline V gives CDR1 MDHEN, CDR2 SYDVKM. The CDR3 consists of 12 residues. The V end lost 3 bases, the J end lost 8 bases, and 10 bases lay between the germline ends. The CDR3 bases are TGTGCCAGCAGTTTGGGTGGGAGAGAAGCTTTCTTT. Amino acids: CASSLGGREAFF.

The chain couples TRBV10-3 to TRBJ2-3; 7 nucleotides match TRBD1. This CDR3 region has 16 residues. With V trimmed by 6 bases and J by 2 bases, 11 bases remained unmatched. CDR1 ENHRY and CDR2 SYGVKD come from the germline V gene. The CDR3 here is CAIRPSVTGTTDTQYF. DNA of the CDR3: TGTGCCATCAGGCCCTCGGTGACAGGGACCACAGATACGCAGTATTTT.

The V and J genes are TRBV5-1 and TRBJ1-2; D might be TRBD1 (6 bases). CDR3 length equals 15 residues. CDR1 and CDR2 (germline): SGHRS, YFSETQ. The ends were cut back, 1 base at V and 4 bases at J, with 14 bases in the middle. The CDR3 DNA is TGCGCCAGCAGCTTGTACGGGGGCGAAATCTATGGCTACACCTTC. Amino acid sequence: CASSLYGGEIYGYTF.